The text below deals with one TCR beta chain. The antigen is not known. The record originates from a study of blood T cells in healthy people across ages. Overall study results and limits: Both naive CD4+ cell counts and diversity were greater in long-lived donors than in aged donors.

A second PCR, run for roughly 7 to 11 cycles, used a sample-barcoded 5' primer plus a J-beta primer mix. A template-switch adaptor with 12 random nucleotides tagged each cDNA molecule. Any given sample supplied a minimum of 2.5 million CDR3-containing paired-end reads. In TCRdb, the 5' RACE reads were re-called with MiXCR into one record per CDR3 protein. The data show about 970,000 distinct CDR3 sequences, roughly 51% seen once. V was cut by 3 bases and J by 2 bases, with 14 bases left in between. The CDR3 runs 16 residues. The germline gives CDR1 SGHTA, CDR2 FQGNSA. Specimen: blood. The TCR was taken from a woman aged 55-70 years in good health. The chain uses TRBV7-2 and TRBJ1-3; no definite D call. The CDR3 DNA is TGTGCCAGCAGCTTCCGTGGACGGGGAACTGGAAACACCATATATTTT. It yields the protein CASSFRGRGTGNTIYF.